This T cell receptor (beta chain) is from a study of human T cells and chemical hapten exposure. In TCRdb, the RACE reads were re-called with MiXCR into one record per CDR3 protein. The table has fewer than 400,000 distinct CDR3 sequences, about 7% seen once; the top ten hold roughly 7.9%. V was shortened by 0 bases and J by 0 bases, with 11 bases between the two germline ends. Germline V gives CDR1 SGDLS, CDR2 YYNGEE. This CDR3 is 16 amino acids long. This clonotype has a handful of counts. Time point in this sample: patch test 1, 2 weeks after DPC sensitization. Treatment specified: therapeutic diphenylcyclopropenone sensitization with weekly scalp DPC.

This receptor was taken from a woman between 18 and 30 years old with alopecia areata. Some clones in this sample may be carry-over from other donors' samples. V gene TRBV9 combines with J gene TRBJ2-3, with a possible D match to TRBD2 (6 bases). Sequencing was performed on whole blood, taken in connection with sensitization to the hapten diphenylcyclopropenone (DPC). The CDR3 DNA reads as TGTGCCAGCAGCGTAGTAGGAGGGACTAGCACAGATACGCAGTATTTT. Translation gives CASSVVGGTSTDTQYF.